This T cell receptor (beta chain) was recovered during a study of beta chain features in type 1 diabetes. Reverse transcription of all isolated RNA meant that expressed TCRB transcripts were sequenced. TCRdb's table, derived via immunoSEQ multiplex PCR, lists solely in-frame clones and lacks some. The data hold 240,000 or so clones, with around 65% observed a single time. The CDR3 is made up of 14 amino acids. The V gene's germline CDR1 is SGHTA and CDR2 FQGNSA. V dropped 3 bases and J dropped 6 bases, with 9 bases sitting between them. Findings and caveats of the study: PCR may have favored shorter templates equally in patients and controls. In the patient group, naive, central memory and Treg TCRB repertoires seemed more alike than in the healthy donor group.

One heparinised blood draw, averaging roughly 110 mL, came from each donor. On this clone itself: Its matching antigen is unknown.

Sequencing was done on a sample of naive CD4+ T cells from blood. The chain uses TRBV7-2 and TRBJ1-6; D gene ambiguous. The sequence derives from a man younger than 40 in good health. The CDR3 here is CASSFLGFNSPLHF. The CDR3 nucleotides read TGTGCCAGCAGCTTTCTCGGGTTTAATTCACCCCTCCACTTT.